A selection of T cell receptor beta chains follows, all from one sample in a study of shared clonotypes between healthy human individuals. Data came from immunoSEQ multiplex PCR; TCRdb stores just in-frame clones and leaves some out. The sample has approximately 1.9 million clones, around 93% seen once. The sample was naive CD8+ T cells from PBMCs. These receptors were obtained from a young man in good health. Some clones in this sample may be carry-over from other donors' samples. CDR3s leave out the opening cysteine and the closing phenylalanine or tryptophan. Fields, in order: CDR3 protein, clone size, V gene, J gene. For some rows the clone size is stated as once, few or many, or as a class when expanded; others skip it.

CDR3aa: ATSRTNQPQH
abundance: few
v_gene: TRBV15
j_gene: TRBJ1-5

CDR3aa: ASSPYRGQETQY
abundance: -
v_gene: TRBV11-2
j_gene: TRBJ2-5

CDR3aa: ASSPKGQGSYGYT
abundance: -
v_gene: TRBV21-1
j_gene: TRBJ1-2

CDR3aa: ASRTAPWEEQY
abundance: -
v_gene: TRBV7-9
j_gene: TRBJ2-5

CDR3aa: ATSREPDYTGELF
abundance: -
v_gene: TRBV15
j_gene: TRBJ2-2

CDR3aa: ASSPEGLAGGVGEQF
abundance: -
v_gene: TRBV18
j_gene: TRBJ2-1

CDR3aa: ASSITGANYGYT
abundance: -
v_gene: TRBV27
j_gene: TRBJ1-2

CDR3aa: ASSNRRTSYEQY
abundance: -
v_gene: TRBV5-6
j_gene: TRBJ2-7

CDR3aa: ASSLVRGSGYEQY
abundance: -
v_gene: TRBV11-2
j_gene: TRBJ2-7

CDR3aa: ASSLAGETEAF
abundance: once
v_gene: TRBV5-4
j_gene: TRBJ1-1

CDR3aa: ASSAGGDTEAF
abundance: -
v_gene: TRBV2
j_gene: TRBJ1-1

CDR3aa: ASSVRTDTQY
abundance: -
v_gene: TRBV9
j_gene: TRBJ2-3

CDR3aa: ASSFQRGQPSFPGNTIY
abundance: -
v_gene: TRBV7-9
j_gene: TRBJ1-3

CDR3aa: ASSSGLAGGQETQY
abundance: -
v_gene: TRBV7-9
j_gene: TRBJ2-5

CDR3aa: ASSSAPRGPGNQPQH
abundance: -
v_gene: TRBV7-9
j_gene: TRBJ1-5

CDR3aa: ASSYYNSGELF
abundance: -
v_gene: TRBV6-5
j_gene: TRBJ2-2

CDR3aa: AIGGAGTSVYNEQF
abundance: -
v_gene: TRBV10-3
j_gene: TRBJ2-1

CDR3aa: ASSYRGRNTEAF
abundance: -
v_gene: TRBV28
j_gene: TRBJ1-1

CDR3aa: ASSPPRDSNQPQH
abundance: -
v_gene: TRBV6-1
j_gene: TRBJ1-5

CDR3aa: ASSFGGNQPQH
abundance: -
v_gene: TRBV5-4
j_gene: TRBJ1-5